This TCR beta chain appears in the sequencing data of a study of cytomegalovirus exposure and HLA in healthy donors. Study information: Some 85 million unique TCRs, all from HLA-typed donors, were included in an early release of the data.

Germline loops: CDR1 SGHTA, CDR2 FQGTGA. Losses at the gene ends were 5 bases for V and 7 bases for J; bases not matched to a gene: 11. The CDR3 loop spans 14 amino acids. PCR involved 60 Vbeta and 13 Jbeta primers. TCRdb's copy holds only in-frame clones and misses some; the assay was immunoSEQ multiplex PCR. Among over 150,000 clones listed, about 80% were seen once. A word on this clone: Its antigen is still unknown.

Study-wide points: Several of the most significant clusters appeared linked to common viral pathogens, based on a later analysis.

This TCR was recovered from a young man in good health and CMV-seronegative. The chain is built from TRBV7-3 and TRBJ2-7; 7 bases fit TRBD2. The sequenced material came from PBMCs. CDR3 protein: CASSPWGGVGEQYF. The CDR3 region has the DNA TGTGCCAGCAGCCCATGGGGGGGAGTGGGAGAGCAGTACTTC. Supplemented by reference TRBV7-3 and TRBJ2-7, the full variable domain reads GAGVSQTPSNKVTEKGKYVELRCDPISGHTALYWYRQSLGQGPEFLIYFQGTGAADDSGLPNDRFFAVRPEGSVSTLKIQRTERGDSAVYLCASSPWGGVGEQYFGPGTRLTVT.